The sequence of this T cell receptor beta chain was determined in a study of memory CD4+ T cells and cytomegalovirus serostatus. This clone showed up just once. Data came from immunoSEQ multiplex PCR; TCRdb stores just in-frame clones and leaves some out. The data contain 48,000 or so clones, roughly 73% of them singletons. Single viable CD3+CD4+CD8-CD45RO+ cells were sorted as the memory CD4+ T cells. After thawing, CD4+ T cells were positively selected. The sample taken for sequencing was memory CD4+ T cells from blood. The receptor was derived from an adult in good health and CMV-seronegative.

The chain's CDR3 is CASSLGSNTEAFF. The CDR3 DNA follows: TGTGCCAGCAGCTTAGGAAGTAACACTGAAGCTTTCTTT. The chain has TRBV7-9 and TRBJ1-1, with unresolved D. CDR1 SEHNR and CDR2 FQNEAQ come from the germline V gene (reference sequence). The CDR3 extends over 13 amino acids. V was clipped by 1 base and J by 2 bases, with 5 bases between them. Using reference TRBV7-9 and TRBJ1-1 for the parts outside the CDR3, the full variable domain is DTGVSQNPRHKITKRGQNVTFRCDPISEHNRLYWYRQTLGQGPEFLTYFQNEAQLEKSRLLSDRFSAERPKGSFSTLEIQRTEQGDSAMYLCASSLGSNTEAFFGQGTRLTVV.